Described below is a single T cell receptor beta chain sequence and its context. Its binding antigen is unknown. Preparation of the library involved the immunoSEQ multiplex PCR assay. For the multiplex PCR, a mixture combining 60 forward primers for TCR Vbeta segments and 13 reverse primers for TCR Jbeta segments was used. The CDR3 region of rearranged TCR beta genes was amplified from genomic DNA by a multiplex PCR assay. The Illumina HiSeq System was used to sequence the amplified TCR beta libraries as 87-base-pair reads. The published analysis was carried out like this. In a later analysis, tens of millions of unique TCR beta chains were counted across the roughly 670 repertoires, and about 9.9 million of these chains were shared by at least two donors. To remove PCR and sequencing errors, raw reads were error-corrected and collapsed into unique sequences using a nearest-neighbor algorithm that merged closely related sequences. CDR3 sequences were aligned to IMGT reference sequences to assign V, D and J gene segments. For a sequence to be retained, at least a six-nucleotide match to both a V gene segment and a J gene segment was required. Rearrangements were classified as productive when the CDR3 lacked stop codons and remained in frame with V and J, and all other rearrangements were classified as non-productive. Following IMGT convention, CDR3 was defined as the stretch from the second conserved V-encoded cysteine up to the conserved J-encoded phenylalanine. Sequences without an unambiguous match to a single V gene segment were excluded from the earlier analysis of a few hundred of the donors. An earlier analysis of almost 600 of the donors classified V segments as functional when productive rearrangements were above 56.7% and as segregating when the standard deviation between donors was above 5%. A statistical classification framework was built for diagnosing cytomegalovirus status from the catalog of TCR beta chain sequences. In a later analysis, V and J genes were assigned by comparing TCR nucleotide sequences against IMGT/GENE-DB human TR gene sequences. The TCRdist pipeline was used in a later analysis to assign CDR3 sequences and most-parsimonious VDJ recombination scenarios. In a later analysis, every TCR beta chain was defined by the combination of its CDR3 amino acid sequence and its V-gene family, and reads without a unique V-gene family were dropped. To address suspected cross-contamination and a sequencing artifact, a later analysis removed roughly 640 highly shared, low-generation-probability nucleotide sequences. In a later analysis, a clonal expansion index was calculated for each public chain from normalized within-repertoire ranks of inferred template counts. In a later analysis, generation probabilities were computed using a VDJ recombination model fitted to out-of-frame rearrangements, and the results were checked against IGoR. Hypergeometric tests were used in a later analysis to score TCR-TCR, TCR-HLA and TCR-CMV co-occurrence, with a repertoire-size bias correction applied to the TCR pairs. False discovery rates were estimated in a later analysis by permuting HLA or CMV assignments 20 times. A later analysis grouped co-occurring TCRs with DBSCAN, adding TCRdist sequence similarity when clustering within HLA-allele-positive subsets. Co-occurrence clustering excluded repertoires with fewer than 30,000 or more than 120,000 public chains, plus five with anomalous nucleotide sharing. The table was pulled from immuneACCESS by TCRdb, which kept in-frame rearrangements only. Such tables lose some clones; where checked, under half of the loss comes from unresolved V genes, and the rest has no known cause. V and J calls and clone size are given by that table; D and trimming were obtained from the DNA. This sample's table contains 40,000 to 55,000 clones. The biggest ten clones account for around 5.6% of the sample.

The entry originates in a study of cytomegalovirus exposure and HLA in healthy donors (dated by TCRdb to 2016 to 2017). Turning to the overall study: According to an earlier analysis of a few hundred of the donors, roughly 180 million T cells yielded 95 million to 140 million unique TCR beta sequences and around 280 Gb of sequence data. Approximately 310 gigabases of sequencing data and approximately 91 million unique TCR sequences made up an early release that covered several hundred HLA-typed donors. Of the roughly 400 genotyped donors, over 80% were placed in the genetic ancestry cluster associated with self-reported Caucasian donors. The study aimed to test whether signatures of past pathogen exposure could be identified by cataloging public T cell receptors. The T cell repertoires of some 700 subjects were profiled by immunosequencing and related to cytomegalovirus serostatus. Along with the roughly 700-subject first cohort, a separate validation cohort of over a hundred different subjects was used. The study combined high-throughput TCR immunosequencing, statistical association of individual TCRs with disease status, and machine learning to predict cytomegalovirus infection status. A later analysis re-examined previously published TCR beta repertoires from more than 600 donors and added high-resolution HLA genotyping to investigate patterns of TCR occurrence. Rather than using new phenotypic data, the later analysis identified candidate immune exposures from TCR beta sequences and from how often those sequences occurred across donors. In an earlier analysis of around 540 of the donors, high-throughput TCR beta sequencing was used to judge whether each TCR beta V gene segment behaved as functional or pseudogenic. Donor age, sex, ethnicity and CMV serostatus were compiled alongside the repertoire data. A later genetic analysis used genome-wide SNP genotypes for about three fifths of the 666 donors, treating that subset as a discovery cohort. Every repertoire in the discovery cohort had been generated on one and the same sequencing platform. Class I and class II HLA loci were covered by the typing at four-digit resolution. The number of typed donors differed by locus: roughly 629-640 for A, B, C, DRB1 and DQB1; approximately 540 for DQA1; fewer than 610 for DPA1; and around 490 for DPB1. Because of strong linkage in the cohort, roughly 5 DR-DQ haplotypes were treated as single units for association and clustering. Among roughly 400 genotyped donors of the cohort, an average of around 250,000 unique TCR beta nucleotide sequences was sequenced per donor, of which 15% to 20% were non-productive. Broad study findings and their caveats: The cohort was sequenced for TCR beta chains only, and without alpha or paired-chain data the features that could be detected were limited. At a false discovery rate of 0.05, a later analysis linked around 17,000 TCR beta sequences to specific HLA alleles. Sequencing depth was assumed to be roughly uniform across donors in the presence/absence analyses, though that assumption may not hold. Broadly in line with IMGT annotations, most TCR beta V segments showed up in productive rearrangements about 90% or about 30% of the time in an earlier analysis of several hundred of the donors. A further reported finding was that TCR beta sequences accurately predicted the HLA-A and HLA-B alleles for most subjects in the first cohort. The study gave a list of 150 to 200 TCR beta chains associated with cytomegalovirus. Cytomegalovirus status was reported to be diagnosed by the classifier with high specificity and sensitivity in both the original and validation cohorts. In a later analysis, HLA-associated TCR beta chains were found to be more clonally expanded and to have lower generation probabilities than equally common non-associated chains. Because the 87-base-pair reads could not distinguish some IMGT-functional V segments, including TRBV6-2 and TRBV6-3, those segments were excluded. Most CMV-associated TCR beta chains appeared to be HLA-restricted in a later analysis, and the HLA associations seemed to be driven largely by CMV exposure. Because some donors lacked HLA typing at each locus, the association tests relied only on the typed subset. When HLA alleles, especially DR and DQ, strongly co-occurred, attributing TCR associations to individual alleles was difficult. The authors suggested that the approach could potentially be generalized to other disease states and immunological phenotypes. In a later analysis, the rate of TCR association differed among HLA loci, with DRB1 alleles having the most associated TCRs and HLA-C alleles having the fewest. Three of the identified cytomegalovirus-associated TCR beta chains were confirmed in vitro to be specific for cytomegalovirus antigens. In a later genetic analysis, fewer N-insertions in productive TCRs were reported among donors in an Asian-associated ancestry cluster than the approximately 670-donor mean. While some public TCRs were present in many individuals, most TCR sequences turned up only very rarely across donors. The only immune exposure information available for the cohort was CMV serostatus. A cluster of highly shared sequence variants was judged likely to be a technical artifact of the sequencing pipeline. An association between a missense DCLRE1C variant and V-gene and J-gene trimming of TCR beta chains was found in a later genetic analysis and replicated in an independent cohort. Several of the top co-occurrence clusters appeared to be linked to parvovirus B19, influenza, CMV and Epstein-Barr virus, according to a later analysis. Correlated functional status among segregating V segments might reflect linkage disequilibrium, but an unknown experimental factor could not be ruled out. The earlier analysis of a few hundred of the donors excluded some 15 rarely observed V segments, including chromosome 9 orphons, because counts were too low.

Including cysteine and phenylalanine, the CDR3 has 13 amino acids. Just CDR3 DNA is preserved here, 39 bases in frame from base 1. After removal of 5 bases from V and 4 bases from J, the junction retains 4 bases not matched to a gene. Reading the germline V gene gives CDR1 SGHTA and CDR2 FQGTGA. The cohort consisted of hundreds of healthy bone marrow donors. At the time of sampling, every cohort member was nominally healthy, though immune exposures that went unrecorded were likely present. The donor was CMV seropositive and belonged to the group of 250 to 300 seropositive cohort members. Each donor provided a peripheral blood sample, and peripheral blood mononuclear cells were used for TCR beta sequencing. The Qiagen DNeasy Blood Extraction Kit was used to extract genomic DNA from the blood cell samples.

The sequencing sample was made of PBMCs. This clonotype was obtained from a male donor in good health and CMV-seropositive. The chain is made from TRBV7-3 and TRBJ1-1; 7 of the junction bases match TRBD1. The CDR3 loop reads CASSLDRATEAFF. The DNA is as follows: TGTGCCAGCAGCCTAGACAGGGCCACTGAAGCTTTCTTT.